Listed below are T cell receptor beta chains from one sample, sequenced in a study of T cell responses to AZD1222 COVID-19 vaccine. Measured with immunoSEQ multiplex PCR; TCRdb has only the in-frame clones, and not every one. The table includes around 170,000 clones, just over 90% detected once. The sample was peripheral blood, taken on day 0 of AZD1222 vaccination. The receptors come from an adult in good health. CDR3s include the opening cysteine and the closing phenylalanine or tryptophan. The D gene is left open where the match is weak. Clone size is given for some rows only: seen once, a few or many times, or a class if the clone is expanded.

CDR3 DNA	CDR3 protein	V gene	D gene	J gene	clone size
TGTGCCAGCAGCGTAGAGGTACGCGGAAACACCATATATTTT	CASSVEVRGNTIYF	TRBV9	NA	TRBJ1-3	NA
TGTGCCAGCAGCTTATCGCGGGAGGGGTACGAGCAGTACTTC	CASSLSREGYEQYF	TRBV7-9	TRBD2	TRBJ2-7	NA
TGTGCCAGCAGCCCCGCGGGACACACGACCTCCGGGGCCAACGTCCTGACTTTC	CASSPAGHTTSGANVLTF	TRBV11-2	NA	TRBJ2-6	NA
TGTGCCAGCAGCCCAGACAGGGGGGACACTGAAGCTTTCTTT	CASSPDRGDTEAFF	TRBV28	TRBD1	TRBJ1-1	NA
TGTGCCAGCAGCTCCATGACAGGGGAGCAGTTCTTC	CASSSMTGEQFF	TRBV21-1	NA	TRBJ2-1	NA
TGCAGCGTTGAGGGGGCTTCTCCAGATACGCAGTATTTT	CSVEGASPDTQYF	TRBV29-1	NA	TRBJ2-3	NA
TGTGCCAGCAGCTATGGGGCGGGGCCCTATAATTCACCCCTCCACTTT	CASSYGAGPYNSPLHF	TRBV5-6	NA	TRBJ1-6	NA
TGTGCCAGCAGCAAAAAGCTGGGGCAGGGGCCGACCTATAGCAATCAGCCCCAGCATTTT	CASSKKLGQGPTYSNQPQHF	TRBV21-1	NA	TRBJ1-5	NA
TGCAGCGTCGGACAGGGGCCCTCCACTAACTATGGCTACACCTTC	CSVGQGPSTNYGYTF	TRBV29-1	TRBD1	TRBJ1-2	NA
TGTGCCAGCAGCTTAAGCAGTACCCGCAATCAGCCCCAGCATTTT	CASSLSSTRNQPQHF	TRBV7-2	NA	TRBJ1-5	NA
TGTGCCAGCAGTCGACCGGGGACTAGTAGCGATGAGCAGTTCTTC	CASSRPGTSSDEQFF	TRBV6-2/TRBV6-3	TRBD2	TRBJ2-1	NA
TGTGCCACCAGCAGAGAACTTGAGCGAAACACCGGGGAGCTGTTTTTT	CATSRELERNTGELFF	TRBV15	NA	TRBJ2-2	few
TGTGCCAGCAGTCATTACAGGGGGAAAGGAAATCAGCCCCAGCATTTT	CASSHYRGKGNQPQHF	TRBV27	TRBD1	TRBJ1-5	NA
TGTGCCAGCATATCCAGATTGAACACTGAAGCTTTCTTT	CASISRLNTEAFF	TRBV6-5	NA	TRBJ1-1	NA
TGTGCCAGCAGCTTATACCAGGGGGCCGGGGAGCTGTTTTTT	CASSLYQGAGELFF	TRBV7-3	TRBD1	TRBJ2-2	NA
TGTGCCAGAAGCTTGGACAGGGGATCAACCCTCCACTTT	CARSLDRGSTLHF	TRBV5-3	TRBD1	TRBJ1-6	NA
TGTGCCAGCAGCGTCCACAGGGGGTGGGGCGGGGAGCTGTTTTTT	CASSVHRGWGGELFF	TRBV25-1	TRBD1	TRBJ2-2	once
TGTGCCAGCAGTCCGACAGGGGGCGCGGGAAATTCACCCCTCCACTTT	CASSPTGGAGNSPLHF	TRBV7-9	TRBD1	TRBJ1-6	NA
TGTGCCAGCAGCTTAGGGACTAGCGGGGGGCCCGGGCAGTTCTTC	CASSLGTSGGPGQFF	TRBV7-2	TRBD2	TRBJ2-1	NA